Listed below are T cell receptor beta chains from one sample, sequenced in a study of STAT3 mutations in large granular lymphocyte leukemia. Method: immunoSEQ multiplex PCR; TCRdb's copy keeps in-frame clones and lacks some. The data show approximately 45,000 clones, with about 81% seen just once and 0.43% held by the top ten. The sample taken for sequencing was PBMCs. The receptor set was obtained from a human donor with T large granular lymphocyte leukemia. Some clones in this sample may be carry-over from other donors' samples. Both conserved end residues are trimmed from each CDR3.

J gene,V gene,CDR3 protein
TRBJ1-1,TRBV11-2,ASSLFSKIPSNTEAF
TRBJ2-3,TRBV29-1,SVEDRLAGSGVTDTQY
TRBJ2-5,TRBV10-3,AISGTVLETQY
TRBJ1-5,TRBV19,ASSSPRDYRNQPQH
TRBJ1-6,TRBV9,ASSVEGAAAFNSPLH
TRBJ1-6,TRBV28,ASNSLGGNSPLH
TRBJ1-5,TRBV4-1,ASSQERLGNQPQH
TRBJ2-1,TRBV9,ASSPGNEQF
TRBJ1-1,TRBV18,ASSPKGANLEAF
TRBJ1-1,TRBV6-1,ASDRNTEAF
TRBJ1-6,TRBV4-2,ASSLTDYNSPLH
TRBJ1-2,TRBV5-4,ASSLSGGATNYGYT
TRBJ2-3,TRBV5-4,ASSFGVGADTQY
TRBJ1-5,TRBV28,ASSDRQDILLQPQH
TRBJ1-1,TRBV28,ASESGMNTEAF
TRBJ2-2,TRBV5-4,ASSLVAGGNTGELF
TRBJ1-2,TRBV5-1,ASSLEGGNYGYT
TRBJ1-1,TRBV15,ATSRDRGRLTEAF
TRBJ2-7,TRBV4-2,ASSSGQGEYEQY
TRBJ2-5,TRBV10-3,AISEPSKTGGWETQY
TRBJ1-5,TRBV4-1,ASSQEYAQGYQPQH
TRBJ2-3,TRBV19,ASSMVGRDTQY
TRBJ2-3,TRBV7-2,ASSLGTGVTDTQY
TRBJ2-3,TRBV9,ASSERSLSTDTQY
TRBJ2-1,TRBV18,ASSPSSSRGFYNEQF
TRBJ2-7,TRBV5-1,ASSFGGGPYEQY
TRBJ1-5,TRBV18,ASSPNPGQGDQPQH
TRBJ2-1,TRBV4-3,ASSQERAAYNEQF
TRBJ2-1,TRBV27,ASSTQLAGAPSSYNEQF
TRBJ1-2,TRBV2,ASRGDSNYGYT
TRBJ1-5,TRBV30,AWSVRSRTNQPQH
TRBJ1-2,TRBV6-5,ASSYSARGDGYT
TRBJ1-1,TRBV18,ASSPNLRTGASNVNTEAF
TRBJ2-1,TRBV4-1,ASSHGYNEQF
TRBJ1-1,TRBV5-6,ASSLYGTKNTEAF
TRBJ1-5,TRBV6-6,ASSYGLGQSNQPQH
TRBJ2-1,TRBV19,ASILAGEQF
TRBJ1-2,TRBV27,ASSFSAGANGYT
TRBJ2-5,TRBV7-9,ASSLEGQAAETQY
TRBJ1-2,TRBV28,ASSPYYILANYGYT
TRBJ1-5,TRBV19,ASRDPWRASNQPQH
TRBJ2-1,TRBV27,ASSLLAGIYNEQF
TRBJ1-2,TRBV7-8,ASSSTTGGAYGYT
TRBJ2-2,TRBV4-2,ASSRSTGGKAGELF
TRBJ1-2,TRBV7-9,ASRPGGNYGYT
TRBJ1-1,TRBV19,ASSIGGPNTEAF
TRBJ1-1,TRBV7-9,ASSLRHPGQGGSNTEAF
TRBJ1-5,TRBV19,ASNPSEGGQPQH
TRBJ2-5,TRBV7-9,ASSGTSGGEIQETQY
TRBJ1-4,TRBV4-1,ASSQDGIEEKLF